This T cell receptor (beta chain) was obtained from a study of OX40 agonist ivuxolimab in advanced cancers. In the study overall: Ivuxolimab is an agonistic anti-OX40 (CD134) antibody, and patients were treated with it.

TCRdb keeps only in-frame clones here, not all; method: immunoSEQ multiplex PCR. This table holds 42,000 or so clones, 70% to 90% found once. This clone occurred a few times. The sample here was CD4+ or CD8+ T cells sorted from blood, taken in a trial of the OX40 agonist ivuxolimab. This clonotype was obtained from an adult with an advanced solid tumor such as melanoma, head and neck, liver or kidney cancer.

In DNA form, the CDR3 reads TGCGCCAGCAGCTTGGGGGTTAGCGGAACCACAGATACGCAGTATTTT. Protein product: CASSLGVSGTTDTQYF. This chain joins TRBV5-1 and TRBJ2-3; possible D gene TRBD2, 6 bases. Trimming cost V 0 bases and J 2 bases, with 13 bases left between them. The CDR3 covers 16 residues. Germline loops: CDR1 SGHRS, CDR2 YFSETQ.